This is a list of T cell receptor beta chains from one sample in a study of T cell repertoires in cytomegalovirus infection. TCRdb redid the calling of the reads with MiXCR, one entry per CDR3 protein. The table includes around 100,000 distinct CDR3 sequences, roughly 9.1% detected once. No cognate antigen is known for these TCRs. Sequenced input: PBMCs, sequenced either directly or after in vitro stimulation (not recorded which). The receptors were gathered from a human donor in good health (CMV status not recorded). Some clones in this sample may be carry-over from other donors' samples. Each CDR3 is given with its conserved first and last residue. D genes are given only for firm matches. Some rows have no size entry. The others give once, few or many, or a class for an expanded clone.

TRBJ1-1 | few | TRBV6-1 | TRBD1 | TGTGCCAGCAGTGATCTAGTGACAGGGTCTGAAGCTTTCTTT | CASSDLVTGSEAFF
TRBJ1-5 | many | TRBV7-9 | . | TGTGCCAGCAGCTTAGACCAGAGCAATCAGCCCCAGCATTTT | CASSLDQSNQPQHF
TRBJ2-5 | many | TRBV7-2 | . | TGTGCCAGCGGGCGGGGAGACCAAGAGACCCAGTACTTC | CASGRGDQETQYF
TRBJ1-5 | . | TRBV6-2/TRBV6-3 | . | TGTGCCAGCAGTTACCTGGAATATAGCAATCAGCCCCAGCATTTT | CASSYLEYSNQPQHF
TRBJ2-5 | . | TRBV10-3 | . | TGTGCCATCAGTGGGACTAACGGACTCGCAAAACTTCGAGAGACCCAGTACTTC | CAISGTNGLAKLRETQYF
TRBJ1-2 | once | TRBV25-1 | . | TGTGCCAGCAGTGAACGGGGAAACTATGGCTACACCTTC | CASSERGNYGYTF
TRBJ2-5 | few | TRBV7-6 | . | TGTGCTAGCAGCTTAGGCAACCAAGAGACCCAGTACTTC | CASSLGNQETQYF
TRBJ2-3 | few | TRBV5-6 | TRBD2 | TGTGCCAGCAGCTTCCGACTAGCGGGAGCCTCTACCACAGATACGCAGTATTTT | CASSFRLAGASTTDTQYF
TRBJ1-2 | . | TRBV19 | TRBD1 | TGTGCCGTAAAAGGCAGGACAGGGGATTATGGCTACACCTTC | CAVKGRTGDYGYTF
TRBJ2-1 | many | TRBV12-3/TRBV12-4 | . | TGTGCCAGCAGCCCAGGGCGCTACAATGAGCAGTTCTTC | CASSPGRYNEQFF
TRBJ2-3 | few | TRBV6-6 | TRBD1 | TGTGCCAGCAGGGGGGGACAGGGGGTCTCAGATACGCAGTATTTT | CASRGGQGVSDTQYF
TRBJ2-1 | many | TRBV28 | . | TGTGCCAGCAGTTTGTTGTACTACGAGCAGTTCTTC | CASSLLYYEQFF
TRBJ2-1 | . | TRBV5-1 | TRBD2 | TGCGCCAGCAGCACGGGACTAGCGGGAGGCCCCTACAATGAGCAGTTCTTC | CASSTGLAGGPYNEQFF
TRBJ1-5 | many | TRBV4-1 | . | TGCGCCAGCAGCCAAGTTGTGGGGAATCAGCCCCAGCATTTT | CASSQVVGNQPQHF
TRBJ2-5 | many | TRBV4-1 | . | TGCGCCAGCAGCCAAGGAGGAAGCTTGGACAGAGAGACCCAGTACTTC | CASSQGGSLDRETQYF
TRBJ1-5 | few | TRBV19 | TRBD1 | TGTGCCAGTATGCACGACACAGGGGGCTTAGACAATCAGCCCCAGCATTTT | CASMHDTGGLDNQPQHF
TRBJ1-3 | many | TRBV7-2 | TRBD1 | TGTGCCAGCAGCTTTCCCGGGACAGAAAACACCATATATTTT | CASSFPGTENTIYF
TRBJ1-1 | many | TRBV7-9 | . | TGTGCCAGCAGCTTAGGCCGGGCTGAAGCTTTCTTT | CASSLGRAEAFF
TRBJ2-2 | many | TRBV20-1 | . | TGCAGTGCTAGAAAATTGGGGGTACGGACCGGGGAGCTGTTTTTT | CSARKLGVRTGELFF
TRBJ2-1 | few | TRBV25-1 | TRBD2 | TGTGCCAGCCTGGGCGGGAGATCCTACAATGAGCAGTTCTTC | CASLGGRSYNEQFF
TRBJ2-7 | many | TRBV7-6 | TRBD2 | TGTGCCAGCAGCTTAGCGCCTAGCGGGAACGAGCAGTACTTC | CASSLAPSGNEQYF
TRBJ2-5 | . | TRBV5-4 | . | TGTGCCAGCAGCGGATCCGGAGGGGAAGAGACCCAGTACTTC | CASSGSGGEETQYF
TRBJ1-1 | many | TRBV7-6 | . | TGTGCCAGCAGCACCCAGGGAACTGAAGCTTTCTTT | CASSTQGTEAFF
TRBJ2-5 | many | TRBV7-2 | TRBD2 | TGTGCCAGCAGCTTCCGAAGTAGCGGGAGAAATGAGACCCAGTACTTC | CASSFRSSGRNETQYF
TRBJ1-5 | many | TRBV7-2 | . | TGTGCCAGCAGCCAGTCGGTGTCTTATCAGCCCCAGCATTTT | CASSQSVSYQPQHF
TRBJ2-2 | many | TRBV7-3 | . | TGTGCCAGCAGGGAAGGGAACACCGGGGAGCTGTTTTTT | CASREGNTGELFF
TRBJ1-5 | few | TRBV24-1 | . | TGTGCCACCGGGGGACAAACTAGCAATCAGCCCCAGCATTTT | CATGGQTSNQPQHF
TRBJ2-7 | few | TRBV12-3/TRBV12-4 | . | TGTGCCAGCAGTTTGGGGGTGTGGTCCTACGAGCAGTACTTC | CASSLGVWSYEQYF
TRBJ2-3 | . | TRBV6-2/TRBV6-3 | TRBD2 | TGTGCCAGCAGCCCCGGGACTAGAGGCCGCACAGATACGCAGTATTTT | CASSPGTRGRTDTQYF
TRBJ2-1 | many | TRBV9 | TRBD2 | TGTGCCAGCAGCGCTAGTAGCGGGCGGGGTGAGCAGTTCTTC | CASSASSGRGEQFF
TRBJ1-6 | few | TRBV6-6 | . | TGTGCCAGCAGTTACTCCGGGGGGGATTCACCCCTCCACTTT | CASSYSGGDSPLHF
TRBJ2-1 | . | TRBV29-1 | . | TGCAGCGTTGACCTTCAGAACAATGAGCAGTTCTTC | CSVDLQNNEQFF
TRBJ1-6 | . | TRBV30 | . | TGTGCCTGGAGTACTCAAGGAGGTTCACCCCTCCACTTT | CAWSTQGGSPLHF
TRBJ2-5 | few | TRBV4-3 | TRBD2 | TGCGCCAGCAGCCAAGAAAGGGGACTAGCGGGAGGGACCCAGTACTTC | CASSQERGLAGGTQYF
TRBJ2-1 | many | TRBV7-2 | TRBD1 | TGTGCCAGCAGCTCCCGACAGGGGCGGTACAATGAGCAGTTCTTC | CASSSRQGRYNEQFF
TRBJ2-5 | many | TRBV7-9 | TRBD1 | TGTGCCAGCAGCAACGGACAGGGACAAGAGACCCAGTACTTC | CASSNGQGQETQYF
TRBJ2-1 | few | TRBV24-1 | . | TGTGCCACCAGTGATGTCGGACAAAACTACAATGAGCAGTTCTTC | CATSDVGQNYNEQFF
TRBJ2-7 | . | TRBV7-9 | . | TGTGCCAGCAGCCCCCCCGCCGTCTCCTACGAGCAGTACTTC | CASSPPAVSYEQYF
TRBJ1-2 | few | TRBV10-3 | . | TGTGCCATCAGTGAGTCTTCCAGGTCTGGTGGCTACACCTTC | CAISESSRSGGYTF
TRBJ2-3 | many | TRBV7-2 | TRBD2 | TGTGCCAGCAGACTTAGCGGGAGCTCAGATACGCAGTATTTT | CASRLSGSSDTQYF
TRBJ2-5 | few | TRBV15 | TRBD2 | TGTGCCACCAGCAGGACGGGGGGGGGGTTTCGACAAGAGACCCAGTACTTC | CATSRTGGGFRQETQYF
TRBJ2-5 | many | TRBV7-2 | TRBD2 | TGTGCCAGCAGCTTAGAATGGACTAGCGGGAGGACGGTGACCCAGTACTTC | CASSLEWTSGRTVTQYF
TRBJ1-5 | many | TRBV7-2 | . | TGTGCCAGCAGACTGAACAGGGACTCATATCAGCCCCAGCATTTT | CASRLNRDSYQPQHF
TRBJ1-2 | many | TRBV7-2 | TRBD1 | TGTGCCAGCAGCTTACCTACAGGGGGCGATGGGTATGGCTACACCTTC | CASSLPTGGDGYGYTF
TRBJ2-2 | few | TRBV7-9 | . | TGTGCCAGCAGCCCCCCCAATGCAGCGAGCCTGAACACCGGGGAGCTGTTTTTT | CASSPPNAASLNTGELFF
TRBJ1-1 | many | TRBV11-3 | . | TGTGCCAGCAGTCACGGACGAGTCACTGAAGCTTTCTTT | CASSHGRVTEAFF
TRBJ1-6 | . | TRBV7-9 | TRBD1 | TGTGCCAGCAGCTTAGAGGCAGGGGGAAGCTCACCCCTCCACTTT | CASSLEAGGSSPLHF
TRBJ1-4 | few | TRBV5-1 | . | TGCGCCAGCAGCTTGGGAAGGACAAATGAAAAACTGTTTTTT | CASSLGRTNEKLFF
TRBJ2-5 | . | TRBV20-1 | TRBD2 | TGCAGTGCTAGAGATCCGGCGGGAGGGTTGGCGGAGACCCAGTACTTC | CSARDPAGGLAETQYF
TRBJ2-1 | . | TRBV6-6 | TRBD2 | TGTGCCAGCAGTTACCCCATGACTAGCGGGAGGGCTCATGAGCAGTTCTTC | CASSYPMTSGRAHEQFF
TRBJ2-5 | few | TRBV5-1 | . | TGCGCCAGCAGCTTAATAACAGGGATAGAGACCCAGTACTTC | CASSLITGIETQYF
TRBJ2-1 | many | TRBV6-5 | . | TGTGCCAGCAGTCCCGACAGGTTCTATGAGCAGTTCTTC | CASSPDRFYEQFF
TRBJ2-7 | few | TRBV4-2 | TRBD1 | TGTGCCAGCAGCCAGCGAGGACAGGGGAACCACGAGCAGTACTTC | CASSQRGQGNHEQYF
TRBJ1-1 | . | TRBV14 | . | TGTGCCAGCAGCCAAAGGACTCGGGCTTTTGGCACTGAAGCTTTCTTT | CASSQRTRAFGTEAFF
TRBJ2-1 | . | TRBV5-4 | . | TGTGCCAGCAGCTCGAAACGGGATGGCAATGAGCAGTTCTTC | CASSSKRDGNEQFF
TRBJ2-1 | many | TRBV6-5 | . | TGTGCCAGCAGTTACTTGGACAGGAGGGATGAGCAGTTCTTC | CASSYLDRRDEQFF